This T cell receptor beta chain derives from a study of early T cells in non-severe SARS-CoV-2 infection. Study background: RNA in bulk from unsorted whole blood was sequenced, and chains were unpaired.

General study results and limits: Comparison of clonotypes with VDJdb favored anti-spike CD8 responses while missing private and CD4 specificities.

This clonotype was observed a handful of times. The antigen remains unidentified. J was trimmed by 5 bases and V by 0 bases; bases with no gene match: 18. This CDR3 is 19 amino acids long. CDR1 SQVTM and CDR2 ANQGSEA come from the germline V gene. Individual cDNA molecules carried attached unique molecular identifiers. TCRdb processed the 5' RACE reads anew with MiXCR; each CDR3 protein has one entry. The data show about 110,000 distinct CDR3 sequences, around 12% seen once. The clonotype was recovered from an adult who was a healthcare worker with PCR-confirmed SARS-CoV-2 infection or an uninfected control (not recorded which). Material: whole blood, obtained at baseline. This sequence joins TRBV29-1 and TRBJ2-3, with 9 bases fitting TRBD1. CDR3 sequence: CSVEDGYPGQGWTKDTQYF. CDR3 nucleotide sequence: TGCAGCGTTGAAGATGGGTATCCGGGACAGGGTTGGACAAAAGATACGCAGTATTTT.